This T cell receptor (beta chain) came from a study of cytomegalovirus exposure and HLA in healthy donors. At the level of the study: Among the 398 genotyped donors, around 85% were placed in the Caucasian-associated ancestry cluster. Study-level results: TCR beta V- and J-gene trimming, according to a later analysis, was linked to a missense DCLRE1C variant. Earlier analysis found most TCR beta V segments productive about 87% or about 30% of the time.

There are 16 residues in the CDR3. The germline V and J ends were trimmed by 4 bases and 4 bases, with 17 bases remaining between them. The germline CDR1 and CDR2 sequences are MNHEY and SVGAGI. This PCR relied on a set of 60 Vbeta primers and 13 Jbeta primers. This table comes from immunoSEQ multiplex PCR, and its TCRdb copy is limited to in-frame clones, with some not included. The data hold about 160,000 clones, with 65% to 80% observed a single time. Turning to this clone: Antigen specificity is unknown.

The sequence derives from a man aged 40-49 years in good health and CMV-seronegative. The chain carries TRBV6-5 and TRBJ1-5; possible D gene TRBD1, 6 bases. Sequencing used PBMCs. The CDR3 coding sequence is TGTGCCAGCAGTTTGAATCCAGGGGTTGTGAATCAGCCCCAGCATTTT. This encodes CASSLNPGVVNQPQHF.